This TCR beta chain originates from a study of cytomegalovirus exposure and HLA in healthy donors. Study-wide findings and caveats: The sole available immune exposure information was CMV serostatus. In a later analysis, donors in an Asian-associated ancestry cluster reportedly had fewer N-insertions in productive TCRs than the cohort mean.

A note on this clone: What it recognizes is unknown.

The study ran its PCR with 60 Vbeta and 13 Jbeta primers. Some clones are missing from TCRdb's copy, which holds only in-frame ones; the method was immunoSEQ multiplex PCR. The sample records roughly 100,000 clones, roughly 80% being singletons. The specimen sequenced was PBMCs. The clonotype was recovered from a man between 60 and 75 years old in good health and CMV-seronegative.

DNA of the CDR3: TGCGCCAGCAGCCCCCAATTGGGCGGGGGGGCTGGGAATGAGCAGTTCTTC. Protein sequence: CASSPQLGGGAGNEQFF. The V and J genes are TRBV4-1 and TRBJ2-1; 9 positions match TRBD2. Germline CDR1 is MGHRA and CDR2 is YSYEKL. The CDR3 extends over 17 amino acids. The ends lost 4 bases at V and 7 bases at J; junction bases unmatched: 14.